One and the same sample provided the 18 T cell receptor beta chains below, sequenced in a study of blood T cell repertoires in COVID-19 (dated by TCRdb to 2018 to 2020). The library came from the immunoSEQ multiplex PCR assay. In TCRdb, the immuneACCESS table is reduced to in-frame sequences with V and J assigned. These tables do not hold every clone; where another copy was compared, an unresolved V gene accounts for under half, and the others remain unexplained. This sample is represented by some 270,000 clones; 70% to 90% of them were singletons. The ten largest clones represent under 8% of the sample. The sample comprised PBMCs or T cells enriched from blood (not recorded which). The receptors shown here come from a woman aged 45-59 years who had been exposed to COVID-19.

The V call is TRBV5-4, the J call TRBJ1-3, with D maybe TRBD1 (6 bases). The CDR3 spans 15 residues. Germline lookup yields CDR1 SGHNT and CDR2 YYREEE (reference sequence). V lost 3 bases and J 4 bases, leaving 14 bases between the germline ends. The CDR3 reads CASSSAGGPGNTIYF. For the CDR3, the DNA is TGTGCCAGCAGCTCCGCGGGGGGCCCAGGAAACACCATATATTTT.

V usage is TRBV5-5 and J usage is TRBJ1-3; D ambiguous. Germline assignment: CDR1 SGHKS and CDR2 YYEKEE (reference sequence). Deletions cut 6 bases from V and 2 bases from J, with 15 bases between. The CDR3 runs 15 residues. In DNA, the CDR3 is TGTGCCAGCACCCCGGGGTTGGGGACTGGAAACACCATATATTTT. This encodes CASTPGLGTGNTIYF. The full variable domain, with the rest looked up from reference TRBV5-5 and TRBJ1-3, is DAGVTQSPTHLIKTRGQQVTLRCSPISGHKSVSWYQQVLGQGPQFIFQYYEKEERGRGNFPDRFSARQFPNYSSELNVNALLLGDSALYLCASTPGLGTGNTIYFGEGSWLTVV.

This clone was observed a single time. V usage is TRBV29-1 and J usage is TRBJ1-1; no definite D call. This CDR3 contains 12 residues. Germline V CDR1 and CDR2: SQVTM, ANQGSEA. With 3 bases removed from V and 7 bases from J, the gap between germline ends came to 12 bases. The chain's CDR3 is CSVDESGLEAFF. CDR3 sequence (DNA): TGCAGCGTTGATGAATCTGGGCTTGAAGCTTTCTTT.

This sequence joins TRBV6-6 and TRBJ1-5; TRBD1 aligns across 9 bases. The J segment lost 5 bases and the V segment lost 6 bases, leaving 11 bases of the junction unmatched. The CDR3 extends over 16 amino acids. Germline-derived CDR1 and CDR2 are MNHNY and SVGAGI (reference sequence). CDR3 sequence reads: CASSPGQGSWDQPQHF. The CDR3 nucleotides are TGTGCCAGCAGCCCCGGACAGGGGAGCTGGGATCAGCCCCAGCATTTT.

The sample holds one count of this clone. The chain has TRBV5-5 and TRBJ1-1; TRBD1 agrees at 7 bases. Germline trimming cut 3 bases from V and 3 bases from J; bases unmatched to any gene: 2. Looked up from germline, CDR1 is SGHKS and CDR2 is YYEKEE (reference sequence). The CDR3 loop spans 13 amino acids. The CDR3 DNA sequence: TGTGCCAGCAGCTCAACAGGGGACACTGAAGCTTTCTTT. Translation gives CASSSTGDTEAFF.

The V and J genes are TRBV14 and TRBJ2-1, with D possibly being TRBD1 (6 bases). V lost 5 bases to trimming and J lost 3 bases, with 11 bases between them. The CDR3 is 14 residues long. From germline, CDR1 is SGHDN and CDR2 FVKESK. Here the CDR3 DNA reads TGTGCCAGCAGCGCGTGGGGGCTCTACAATGAGCAGTTCTTC. This gives the protein CASSAWGLYNEQFF.

The chain combines TRBV7-8 with TRBJ1-2, with a possible D match to TRBD1 (5 bases). From germline, CDR1 is SGHVS and CDR2 FQNEAQ. Trimming stripped 0 bases from V and 4 bases from J, with 12 bases between. The CDR3 length is 15 residues. The CDR3 sequence is CASSLAARAGYGYTF. The CDR3 DNA is TGTGCCAGCAGCTTAGCGGCCAGGGCTGGCTATGGCTACACCTTC. Complete variable domain (other parts from reference TRBV7-8 and TRBJ1-2): GAGVSQSPRYKVAKRGQDVALRCDPISGHVSLFWYQQALGQGPEFLTYFQNEAQLDKSGLPSDRFFAERPEGSVSTLKIQRTQQEDSAVYLCASSLAARAGYGYTFGSGTRLTVV.

The J gene is TRBJ2-1, the V gene TRBV7-9; D perhaps matches TRBD1 (6 bases). In germline, CDR1 is SEHNR, CDR2 FQNEAQ (reference sequence). V gave up 4 bases and J gave up 0 bases, with 19 bases separating them. This CDR3 spans 18 amino acids. The CDR3 here is CASSYLPGTLSSYNEQFF. In nucleotides, the CDR3 is TGTGCCAGCAGCTATCTTCCCGGGACACTGAGCTCCTACAATGAGCAGTTCTTC.

Details on this clone: The sample carries other DNA sequences with the same CDR3. This chain uses TRBV27 with TRBJ1-5; D unclear. V lost 3 bases and J 3 bases, leaving 9 bases between the germline ends. This CDR3 region has 14 residues. Germline V gene data show CDR1 as MNHEY and CDR2 as SMNVEV (reference sequence). The CDR3 sequence is CASSLRGPNQPQHF. CDR3 nucleotide sequence: TGTGCCAGCAGTTTGCGAGGGCCCAATCAGCCCCAGCATTTT.

The chain uses TRBV11-2 and TRBJ1-2, with TRBD1 matching over 8 bases. In germline, CDR1 is SGHAT, CDR2 FQNNGV. The CDR3 extends over 13 amino acids. V shed 7 bases and J 4 bases; nucleotides not matched to a gene: 5. CDR3 sequence (DNA): TGTGCCAGCACCCCAGGGGGCGGCTATGGCTACACCTTC. This gives the protein CASTPGGGYGYTF.

V is TRBV7-9 and J is TRBJ2-3; D uncertain. Deletions cut 1 base from V and 4 bases from J, with 6 bases between. Germline V lookup: CDR1 SEHNR, CDR2 FQNEAQ (reference sequence). This CDR3 comprises 13 residues. DNA of the CDR3: TGTGCCAGCAGCTTAGTTATCCCAGATACGCAGTATTTT. Amino acid sequence: CASSLVIPDTQYF.

This chain joins TRBV2 and TRBJ2-3; tentatively, D is TRBD2 (5 bases). The germline CDR1 and CDR2 sequences are SNHLY and FYNNEI. Trimming left V 6 bases short and J 0 bases short, with 16 bases between. The CDR3 consists of 16 residues. The CDR3 is CASSLPDFSSTDTQYF. CDR3 nucleotides: TGTGCCAGCAGCCTCCCGGACTTTTCTAGCACAGATACGCAGTATTTT.

V usage is TRBV27 and J usage is TRBJ1-1; tentatively, D is TRBD1 (6 bases). Trimming shortened V by 3 bases and J by 1 base, and 18 bases separated the two germline ends. The CDR3 length is 17 residues. Germline assignment: CDR1 MNHEY and CDR2 SMNVEV (reference sequence). The CDR3 nucleotides are TGTGCCAGCAGTTTCAAGGCCCTCAAGACAGGGAACACTGAAGCTTTCTTT. Translating gives CASSFKALKTGNTEAFF.

The genes are TRBV19 and TRBJ1-1; D may be TRBD1 (6 bases). The germline V gene encodes CDR1 LNHDA and CDR2 SQIVND (reference sequence). The CDR3 loop spans 13 amino acids. Trimming shortened V by 7 bases and J by 5 bases, and 14 bases separated the two germline ends. The CDR3 DNA is TGTGCCAGTAAGAGGCAGGGGTGGACTGAAGCTTTCTTT. Translation gives CASKRQGWTEAFF.

This clone was seen only a few times. The chain links TRBV5-8 to TRBJ2-5, with 9 bases fitting TRBD2. The germline gives CDR1 SGHTS, CDR2 YDEGEE. The CDR3 consists of 14 residues. Trimming took 6 bases from V and 2 from J; bases not matched to a gene: 5. CDR3 region: CASTRRGGQETQYF. The CDR3 bases are TGTGCCAGCACCCGGCGGGGGGGTCAAGAGACCCAGTACTTC.

The sample holds one count of this clone. DNA of the CDR3: TGTGCTAGTGGCCCGGGACAACTGAACACTGAAGCTTTCTTT. It encodes CASGPGQLNTEAFF. J is TRBJ1-1 and V is TRBV12-5; tentatively, D is TRBD1 (6 bases). The CDR3 runs 14 residues. V was pared by 6 bases and J by 0 bases, with 11 bases between. Germline lookup yields CDR1 LGHNT and CDR2 FRNRAP.

This clone has a handful of counts. This CDR3 is CASSERQGLYGYTF. The CDR3 nucleotides read TGTGCCAGCAGTGAACGACAGGGCCTCTATGGCTACACCTTC. The chain links TRBV2 to TRBJ1-2; 7 bases are a match to TRBD1. The V gene's germline CDR1 is SNHLY and CDR2 FYNNEI. The CDR3 sequence is 14 residues long. Trimming took 2 bases from V and 4 from J; bases not matched to a gene: 4. The complete variable domain, with remaining parts taken from reference TRBV2 and TRBJ1-2, reads EPEVTQTPSHQVTQMGQEVILRCVPISNHLYFYWYRQILGQKVEFLVSFYNNEISEKSEIFDDQFSVERPDGSNFTLKIRSTKLEDSAMYFCASSERQGLYGYTFGSGTRLTVV.

The V gene is TRBV19, the J gene TRBJ1-1; tentatively, D is TRBD1 (5 bases). Per the germline V gene, CDR1 is LNHDA and CDR2 is SQIVND (reference sequence). Trimming pared 4 bases from V and 3 bases from J, leaving 9 bases between. The CDR3 contains 13 residues. CDR3 protein: CASSTGRDTEAFF. In DNA, the CDR3 is TGTGCCAGTAGTACAGGGAGGGACACTGAAGCTTTCTTT.